The 8 T cell receptor beta chains below all came from one sample that was sequenced in a study of immune heterogeneity within non-small cell lung tumors. Template came from bulk tumor genomic DNA, at roughly 600 ng per sample. While surgery was under way, several biopsies spaced far apart were taken per primary tumor. Their non-small cell lung cancer was newly diagnosed and untreated, and the patients underwent curative surgery. Amplification of the TCR beta CDR3 was achieved through multiplex PCR with 32 V and 13 J primers. TCRdb independently ran MiXCR on the multiplex PCR reads; one entry per CDR3 protein. The sample holds several thousand distinct CDR3 sequences; 52% are singletons and the top ten take about 12%. The sample comprised lung tumor tissue. The receptors were gathered from a man in his 60s with non-small cell lung cancer.

This clonotype qualifies as medium-sized. The chain has TRBV6-1 and TRBJ2-7; D is uncertain. V was shortened by 8 bases and J by 5 bases, with 7 bases between the two germline ends. This CDR3 has 10 residues. Germline CDR1 and CDR2: MNHNS and SASEGT. The DNA of the CDR3 is TGTGCCAGCTCCCACAACGAGCAGTACTTC. Its protein product is CASSHNEQYF.

V gene TRBV20-1 combines with J gene TRBJ1-2; TRBD1 is a possible D gene (6 bases). There are 14 residues in the CDR3. V was cut by 1 base and J by 2 bases, with 11 bases left in between. Germline assignment: CDR1 DFQATT and CDR2 SNEGSKA (reference sequence). In nucleotides, the CDR3 is TGCAGTGCTAGAGGACAGGACATCAACTATGGCTACACCTTC. The encoded protein is CSARGQDINYGYTF.

V is TRBV28 and J is TRBJ2-7; 12 nucleotides align to TRBD2. Germline V gene data show CDR1 as MDHEN and CDR2 as SYDVKM. Losses at the gene ends were 5 bases for V and 9 bases for J; bases not matched to a gene: 29. This CDR3 is built from 21 residues. The CDR3 protein is CASSTGLAGRSNYLYERAQYF. The CDR3 DNA is TGTGCCAGCAGTACCGGACTAGCGGGAAGGAGCAATTATCTCTACGAGCGGGCGCAGTACTTC.

The chain is built from TRBV20-1 and TRBJ2-7; D remains unclear. Per germline, CDR1 DFQATT and CDR2 SNEGSKA (reference sequence). The V and J ends lost 1 base and 6 bases respectively, with 10 bases between them. The CDR3 contains 12 residues. Written as DNA, the CDR3 is TGCAGTGCTAGAGCCCCACCTGGCGAGCAGTACTTC. It specifies CSARAPPGEQYF.

On this clonotype: As the CDR3 is not closed by the conserved phenylalanine or tryptophan, this likely results from a read error. The limits of the CDR3 on the DNA are not certain, so only TCRdb's listed CDR3 is given. The rearrangement uses TRBV20-1 and TRBJ2-3; the table's TRBD1 call for D was not verified on the DNA. From germline, CDR1 is DFQATT and CDR2 SNEGSKA (reference sequence). The CDR3 has 16 amino acids, counting both end residues. The CDR3: CSARDIERPREQYFGP.

Note on this clonotype: A much larger clone differs from this one at a single base, so this may be a read error. The rearrangement joins TRBV29-1 to TRBJ2-3, with no clear D. The V gene's germline CDR1 is SQVTM and CDR2 ANQGSEA. Trimming took off 7 bases at V and 0 bases at J, with 14 bases between the two ends. This CDR3 is built from 14 residues. For the CDR3, the DNA is TGCAGCGGTGTACCCAGAACTAGCACAGATACGCAGTATTTT. Translating gives CSGVPRTSTDTQYF.

In its sample, this clonotype ranks as medium-sized (0.01 to 0.1%). The CDR3 DNA is TGTGCCACCAGCAGAGACAGACAGGGGGAAGCTTTCTTT. This encodes CATSRDRQGEAFF. The rearrangement joins TRBV15 to TRBJ1-1, with 8 positions matching TRBD1. V lost 0 bases and J lost 8; bases outside the gene matches: 2. The CDR3 consists of 13 residues. Germline CDR1 is LNHNV and CDR2 is YYDKDF (reference sequence).

Sample share makes this clonotype medium-sized. This rearrangement joins TRBV19 to TRBJ2-3, with D possibly TRBD1 on 6 matching bases. Germline CDR1 is LNHDA and CDR2 is SQIVND (reference sequence). The CDR3 sequence is 13 residues long. The V gene lost 8 bases and the J gene lost 5 bases, with 14 bases spanning the gap. The CDR3 region has the DNA TGTGCCAGTGGAACAGGGATGGGAGATACGCAGTATTTT. It encodes CASGTGMGDTQYF.